These T cell receptor beta chains were read from a single sample in a study of T-cell memory formation after mild COVID-19. TCRdb re-derived calls from the 5' RACE reads in MiXCR, one entry per CDR3 protein. The sample holds 250,000 to 300,000 distinct CDR3 sequences, 15% to 20% seen once. The sequenced sample consisted of PBMCs or a T cell subset sorted from them (not recorded which). These receptor sequences come from a man in his late teens or twenties who had mild COVID-19 (a few samples of this study predate the infection). Cell type and time point are not known. Both conserved end residues are part of each CDR3. A D gene is named only where the DNA matches it firmly. Only part of the rows carry a size: once, few, many, or a class if the clone is expanded.

TRBJ2-7	TRBV6-6	.	.	CASSSLGGEQYF	TGTGCCAGCAGTTCATTAGGCGGCGAGCAGTACTTC
TRBJ1-2	TRBV20-1	.	.	CSAMDGYTF	TGCAGTGCTATGGATGGCTACACCTTC
TRBJ1-2	TRBV9	TRBD1	.	CASSTRTGGKEGYTF	TGTGCCAGCAGCACGCGGACAGGGGGCAAGGAAGGCTACACCTTC
TRBJ1-2	TRBV4-1	.	few	CASSQDFPRGLYGYTF	TGCGCCAGCAGCCAAGATTTTCCAAGGGGACTTTATGGCTACACCTTC
TRBJ1-2	TRBV12-3/TRBV12-4	.	.	CASRSTGRRGYTF	TGTGCCAGCAGGTCAACAGGGCGCCGTGGCTACACCTTC
TRBJ2-5	TRBV7-9	.	.	CASSYAGQTGETQYF	TGTGCCAGCAGCTACGCGGGACAAACGGGGGAGACCCAGTACTTC
TRBJ2-2	TRBV7-2	.	few	CASSLVWALRGELFF	TGTGCCAGCAGCTTAGTTTGGGCCCTTAGGGGGGAGCTGTTTTTT
TRBJ2-1	TRBV7-6	TRBD1	.	CASSSPRDRGLYNEQFF	TGTGCCAGCAGCTCCCCCCGGGACAGGGGGCTTTACAATGAGCAGTTCTTC
TRBJ2-1	TRBV11-2	TRBD2	.	CASTPRTSGGAKGVF	TGTGCCAGCACACCCCGGACTAGCGGGGGGGCCAAGGGGGTCTTC
TRBJ1-1	TRBV5-6	.	.	CASSDTMNTEAFF	TGTGCCAGCAGCGACACCATGAACACTGAAGCTTTCTTT
TRBJ1-5	TRBV7-2	.	few	CASSLPPGNQPQHF	TGTGCCAGCAGCTTACCCCCGGGGAATCAGCCCCAGCATTTT
TRBJ2-1	TRBV12-3/TRBV12-4	.	medium-sized	CASSPPRASPNNEQFF	TGTGCCAGCAGTCCCCCCAGGGCTAGCCCTAACAATGAGCAGTTCTTC
TRBJ2-7	TRBV18	.	few	CASSPPGEDYEQYF	TGTGCCAGCTCACCACCGGGGGAAGACTACGAGCAGTACTTC
TRBJ2-2	TRBV4-1	TRBD1	.	CASSQQPGQGIFGELFF	TGCGCCAGCAGCCAACAACCGGGACAGGGGATTTTTGGGGAGCTGTTTTTT
TRBJ2-3	TRBV20-1	.	few	CSAGWGSTDTQYF	TGCAGTGCCGGGTGGGGGAGCACAGATACGCAGTATTTT
TRBJ1-1	TRBV19	.	.	CASSIGVNTEAFF	TGTGCCAGTAGTATTGGGGTGAACACTGAAGCTTTCTTT
TRBJ2-3	TRBV7-9	.	.	CASSLGVRGTQYF	TGTGCCAGCAGCTTAGGAGTACGGGGGACGCAGTATTTT
TRBJ2-7	TRBV29-1	TRBD1	.	CSVTGTGNYEQYF	TGCAGCGTTACCGGGACAGGAAACTACGAGCAGTACTTC
TRBJ2-3	TRBV27	TRBD2	.	CASSLRSTSQLADTQYF	TGTGCCAGCAGTTTACGGTCGACTAGCCAATTGGCAGATACGCAGTATTTT
TRBJ1-3	TRBV28	.	.	CASSLAGAQGNTIYF	TGTGCCAGCAGTTTAGCAGGGGCTCAAGGAAACACCATATATTTT
TRBJ2-1	TRBV7-3	TRBD2	many	CASSPLAGSYNEQFF	TGTGCCAGCAGCCCCCTAGCGGGCTCCTACAATGAGCAGTTCTTC
TRBJ1-3	TRBV5-1	.	few	CASSLVAVASGNTIYF	TGCGCCAGCAGCTTGGTGGCGGTGGCTTCTGGAAACACCATATATTTT
TRBJ1-2	TRBV18	TRBD1	few	CASSPPGQGATGYTF	TGTGCCAGCTCACCTCCGGGACAGGGGGCGACCGGCTACACCTTC
TRBJ2-1	TRBV5-1	.	many	CASSSQGRQFF	TGCGCCAGCAGCTCCCAGGGTCGCCAGTTCTTC
TRBJ1-1	TRBV9	.	few	CASSVVDTEAFF	TGTGCCAGCAGCGTAGTGGACACTGAAGCTTTCTTT
TRBJ1-1	TRBV12-3/TRBV12-4	.	.	CASLSLRGSGLYNTEAFF	TGTGCCAGCCTGAGTTTACGGGGGTCAGGGTTATACAACACTGAAGCTTTCTTT